These T cell receptor beta chains were read from a single sample in a study of yellow fever vaccine responses in identical twins. TCRdb processed the RT-PCR reads anew with MiXCR; each CDR3 protein has one entry. The sample yields about 4,700 distinct CDR3 sequences, just under 90% seen once. Specimen: T cells from blood (PBMCs), unsorted or a sorted subset (not recorded which), collected before or after yellow fever vaccination (not recorded which). Receptor source: a woman younger than 35 who received the yellow fever vaccine. The CDR3 runs from the conserved cysteine through the conserved F or W. D genes are given only for firm matches. Size values are once, few and many counts, or a class for expanded clones, and some rows have none.

v_gene	j_gene	d_gene	abundance	CDR3aa	CDR3nt
TRBV4-2	TRBJ2-7	TRBD1	.	CASSERQGPGFYEQYF	TGTGCCAGCAGCGAGAGACAGGGCCCCGGCTTTTACGAGCAGTACTTC
TRBV13	TRBJ1-5	.	few	CANGDLNQPQHF	TGTGCTAACGGGGACCTCAATCAGCCCCAGCATTTT
TRBV4-1	TRBJ2-1	TRBD2	few	CASSQVSSGRVNEQFF	TGCGCCAGCAGCCAAGTTTCTAGCGGGAGAGTCAATGAGCAGTTCTTC
TRBV7-3	TRBJ2-5	.	.	CASSLSRMETQYF	TGTGCCAGCAGCTTAAGTCGGATGGAGACCCAGTACTTC
TRBV11-2	TRBJ2-3	.	.	CASSLEGGDTDTQYF	TGTGCCAGCAGCTTAGAAGGGGGGGACACAGATACGCAGTATTTT
TRBV11-2	TRBJ2-1	.	once	CASSLYGDNEQFF	TGTGCCAGCAGCTTATACGGAGACAATGAGCAGTTCTTC
TRBV11-2	TRBJ2-7	.	.	CASSFIGTAYEQYF	TGTGCCAGCAGCTTCATCGGGACTGCCTACGAGCAGTACTTC
TRBV4-1	TRBJ1-6	.	.	CASSQDRGSPLHF	TGCGCCAGCAGCCAAGATCGAGGCTCACCCCTCCACTTT
TRBV11-3	TRBJ2-3	TRBD2	.	CASSLRRLAGVADTQYF	TGTGCCAGCAGCCTAAGACGGCTAGCGGGAGTGGCAGATACGCAGTATTTT
TRBV29-1	TRBJ2-7	.	.	CSVAGQVYEQYF	TGCAGCGTTGCGGGGCAGGTGTACGAGCAGTACTTC
TRBV19	TRBJ2-1	.	.	CASSIHSERYEQFF	TGTGCCAGTAGTATCCATAGCGAGAGGTATGAGCAGTTCTTC
TRBV29-1	TRBJ2-7	.	.	CSAGLLLGVQYF	TGCAGCGCCGGACTACTCCTAGGAGTGCAGTACTTC
TRBV10-3	TRBJ1-1	.	.	CATNNQVVAFF	TGTGCGACCAACAACCAAGTGGTAGCTTTCTTT
TRBV7-3	TRBJ2-7	TRBD2	once	CASSVTSGTYEQYF	TGTGCCAGCAGCGTAACTAGCGGGACCTACGAGCAGTACTTC
TRBV28	TRBJ2-7	.	.	CASKGSGVGEPIEQYF	TGTGCCAGCAAGGGGTCCGGGGTGGGGGAACCGATCGAGCAGTACTTC
TRBV7-3	TRBJ2-7	TRBD1	.	CASSLRGTGSYEQYF	TGTGCCAGCAGCTTAAGGGGGACAGGGTCCTACGAGCAGTACTTC
TRBV4-1	TRBJ1-2	.	.	CASSQVKPNHAGYTF	TGCGCCAGCAGCCAAGTGAAACCGAATCATGCCGGCTACACCTTC
TRBV4-1	TRBJ2-7	TRBD2	.	CASSQDRGGFNEQYF	TGCGCCAGCAGCCAAGATCGGGGGGGGTTTAACGAGCAGTACTTC
TRBV6-1	TRBJ1-4	TRBD1	.	CASSSPGQANEKLFF	TGTGCCAGCAGCTCACCGGGACAGGCTAATGAAAAACTGTTTTTT
TRBV15	TRBJ2-3	TRBD2	.	CATSASGGATDTQYF	TGTGCCACCAGCGCTAGCGGGGGGGCCACAGATACGCAGTATTTT
TRBV14	TRBJ2-3	.	.	CASSLRQVKGTDTQYF	TGTGCCAGCAGCCTACGACAGGTTAAGGGCACAGATACGCAGTATTTT
TRBV7-9	TRBJ2-1	.	.	CASSLTTVVQFF	TGTGCCAGCAGCCTAACGACAGTGGTGCAGTTCTTC
TRBV29-1	TRBJ2-1	.	once	CSVEVLRNEQFF	TGCAGCGTTGAAGTGTTAAGGAATGAGCAGTTCTTC
TRBV5-6	TRBJ1-1	.	.	CASSTPGPTEAFF	TGTGCCAGCAGCACACCGGGACCCACTGAAGCTTTCTTT
TRBV11-1	TRBJ1-2	TRBD1	.	CASSSQGDRGGYGYTF	TGTGCCAGCAGCTCCCAAGGGGACAGGGGCGGCTATGGCTACACCTTC
TRBV29-1	TRBJ2-1	.	.	CSVEAGTYNEQFF	TGCAGCGTTGAAGCGGGAACCTACAATGAGCAGTTCTTC
TRBV24-1	TRBJ1-6	TRBD1	.	CATSAPPGQDSPLHF	TGTGCCACCAGTGCGCCGCCGGGACAGGATTCACCCCTCCACTTT
TRBV6-5	TRBJ2-7	.	.	CASSYPGAYEQYF	TGTGCCAGCAGTTACCCCGGAGCCTACGAGCAGTACTTC
TRBV29-1	TRBJ2-5	.	.	CSAGPGASRETQYF	TGCAGCGCGGGTCCTGGTGCTTCCAGGGAGACCCAGTACTTC
TRBV19	TRBJ2-2	TRBD1	once	CSTGGTGELFF	TGTTCTACAGGGGGGACCGGGGAGCTGTTTTTT
TRBV7-9	TRBJ2-7	.	once	CASSLGQIEQYF	TGTGCCAGCAGCTTAGGCCAAATCGAGCAGTACTTC
TRBV29-1	TRBJ1-2	.	.	CSVATLYGYTF	TGCAGCGTCGCCACCCTCTATGGCTACACCTTC
TRBV5-6	TRBJ2-1	.	.	CASSLGGDYNEQFF	TGTGCCAGCAGCTTGGGGGGTGACTACAATGAGCAGTTCTTC
TRBV18	TRBJ2-3	.	.	CASSPVPQGGTDTQYF	TGTGCCAGCTCACCAGTTCCACAGGGTGGGACAGATACGCAGTATTTT
TRBV29-1	TRBJ2-7	TRBD1	.	CSARTGPYEQYF	TGCAGCGCAAGGACAGGTCCCTACGAGCAGTACTTC
TRBV4-1	TRBJ1-3	.	once	CASSKMAGSGNTIYF	TGCGCCAGCAGCAAGATGGCAGGTTCTGGAAACACCATATATTTT
TRBV4-3	TRBJ1-1	.	.	CASSQDGGFGTEAFF	TGCGCCAGCAGCCAAGATGGCGGCTTTGGCACTGAAGCTTTCTTT
TRBV5-1	TRBJ1-1	.	.	CASRDGNTEAFF	TGCGCCAGCCGGGACGGGAACACTGAAGCTTTCTTT
TRBV10-3	TRBJ1-1	.	.	CAISDPFLAEAFF	TGTGCCATCAGTGATCCGTTTCTCGCTGAAGCTTTCTTT
TRBV29-1	TRBJ2-5	.	once	CSVVQETQYF	TGCAGCGTTGTTCAAGAGACCCAGTACTTC
TRBV20-1	TRBJ2-1	TRBD2	.	CSARDTSGRNEQFF	TGCAGTGCTAGAGATACTAGCGGGAGGAATGAGCAGTTCTTC
TRBV4-2	TRBJ2-2	TRBD1	.	CASSQASGTGRTGELFF	TGTGCCAGCAGCCAAGCCTCCGGGACAGGGAGGACCGGGGAGCTGTTTTTT
TRBV5-1	TRBJ2-1	.	.	CASISAIYNEQFF	TGCGCCAGCATTTCGGCAATCTACAATGAGCAGTTCTTC
TRBV2	TRBJ2-7	.	once	CASLPDKYYEQYF	TGTGCCAGCTTGCCAGACAAATACTACGAGCAGTACTTC
TRBV2	TRBJ1-5	.	few	CASSDTGLGNQPQHF	TGTGCCAGCAGTGACACAGGGTTGGGCAATCAGCCCCAGCATTTT
TRBV14	TRBJ2-7	.	.	CASSSSVYEQYF	TGTGCCAGCAGTTCTAGCGTCTACGAGCAGTACTTC
TRBV4-3	TRBJ2-5	TRBD1	.	CASPGQAWETQYF	TGCGCCAGCCCCGGACAGGCATGGGAGACCCAGTACTTC
TRBV12-3/TRBV12-4	TRBJ2-5	.	.	CASNAGEETQYF	TGTGCCAGCAACGCAGGGGAAGAGACCCAGTACTTC
TRBV29-1	TRBJ2-7	.	once	CSVGTGIYEQYF	TGCAGCGTTGGGACGGGCATCTACGAGCAGTACTTC
TRBV11-3	TRBJ2-3	TRBD2	.	CASSSSSGSGTDTQYF	TGTGCCAGCAGCTCCTCCAGCGGGAGCGGCACAGATACGCAGTATTTT
TRBV4-3	TRBJ2-5	.	.	CASSLRGQYF	TGCGCCAGCAGCCTCCGGGGCCAGTACTTC
TRBV5-4	TRBJ2-3	TRBD2	.	CASSPGLADTQYF	TGTGCCAGCAGCCCCGGACTAGCAGATACGCAGTATTTT
TRBV4-3	TRBJ2-1	.	.	CASSQEHYNEQFF	TGCGCCAGCAGCCAAGAGCACTACAATGAGCAGTTCTTC
TRBV20-1	TRBJ2-3	TRBD2	.	CSARDWLAGLDTQYF	TGCAGTGCTAGAGATTGGCTAGCGGGATTGGATACGCAGTATTTT
TRBV10-1	TRBJ2-3	TRBD2	.	CASARSSGSPDTQYF	TGCGCCAGCGCCCGGAGTAGCGGGAGCCCAGATACGCAGTATTTT
TRBV4-2	TRBJ2-3	.	few	CASSPLGSVTDTQYF	TGTGCCAGCAGCCCCCTGGGGAGTGTCACAGATACGCAGTATTTT
TRBV5-1	TRBJ2-4	.	.	CASSRGLGKNIQYF	TGCGCCAGCAGCAGGGGACTGGGTAAAAACATTCAGTACTTC
TRBV11-2	TRBJ2-7	.	once	CASIKPVIGFYEQYF	TGTGCCAGCATTAAACCCGTGATCGGGTTCTACGAGCAGTACTTC
TRBV6-4	TRBJ1-2	.	.	CASSDSEGDGYTF	TGTGCCAGCAGTGACTCTGAGGGAGACGGCTACACCTTC